A selection of T cell receptor beta chains follows, all from one sample in a study of T cell changes during pregnancy in multiple sclerosis. Only in-frame clones appear in the TCRdb table, and some are missing; sequencing was by immunoSEQ multiplex PCR. The sample holds roughly 79,000 clones, 90% to 95% seen once. The material sequenced was peripheral blood, taken in the second trimester of pregnancy. These receptor sequences come from a female donor in good health, enrolled as a control in a pregnancy study. CDR3s include the opening cysteine and the closing phenylalanine or tryptophan. D genes are given only for firm matches. Some rows mark clone size as missing; the rest say once, few, many or name a class of expanded clone.

D gene,clone size,J gene,V gene,CDR3 protein,CDR3 DNA
TRBD1,NA,TRBJ1-4,TRBV13,CASSLGQGQGEKLFF,TGTGCCAGCAGCTTAGGACAGGGACAGGGCGAAAAACTGTTTTTT
TRBD1,NA,TRBJ1-2,TRBV11-2,CASSLGMQEGAVYGYTF,TGTGCCAGCAGCTTAGGGATGCAGGAGGGGGCTGTCTATGGCTACACCTTC
TRBD1,NA,TRBJ1-4,TRBV9,CASSAGTGTNEKLFF,TGTGCCAGCAGCGCCGGGACAGGTACAAATGAAAAACTGTTTTTT
TRBD1,NA,TRBJ1-6,TRBV27,CASTDRGAYNSPLHF,TGTGCCAGCACGGACAGGGGCGCCTATAATTCACCCCTCCACTTT
NA,NA,TRBJ1-2,TRBV6-5,CASSYSFRGYGYTF,TGTGCCAGCAGTTACTCGTTCAGGGGTTATGGCTACACCTTC
TRBD2,NA,TRBJ2-3,TRBV11-2,CASSLGPSSGGATDTQYF,TGTGCCAGCAGCTTAGGCCCTTCTAGCGGGGGGGCAACAGATACGCAGTATTTT
NA,NA,TRBJ2-1,TRBV7-9,CASSPSTRPTYNEQFF,TGTGCCAGCAGCCCCTCGACCAGGCCTACCTACAATGAGCAGTTCTTC
NA,NA,TRBJ1-1,TRBV27,CASLHQGRVAEAFF,TGTGCCAGCCTTCATCAGGGGCGGGTGGCTGAAGCTTTCTTT
NA,NA,TRBJ2-7,TRBV5-1,CASSSRLGQGLSYEQYF,TGCGCCAGCAGCTCCCGCCTGGGCCAGGGCCTCTCCTACGAGCAGTACTTC
NA,NA,TRBJ1-2,TRBV6-5,CASRLEGSYGYTF,TGTGCCAGCCGCCTGGAGGGATCCTATGGCTACACCTTC
NA,NA,TRBJ1-1,TRBV18,CASSFEDSQNTEAFF,TGTGCCAGCTCATTCGAGGACAGTCAGAACACTGAAGCTTTCTTT
NA,NA,TRBJ1-5,TRBV19,CASSRDSYTHSNQPQHF,TGTGCCAGTAGTCGCGACAGCTACACCCACAGCAATCAGCCCCAGCATTTT
TRBD1,NA,TRBJ1-1,TRBV7-9,CASTPRDRAKDTEAFF,TGTGCCAGCACCCCGAGGGACAGGGCTAAGGACACTGAAGCTTTCTTT
NA,NA,TRBJ2-5,TRBV5-8,CASSSTGLGETQYF,TGTGCCAGCAGCTCGACAGGATTGGGAGAGACCCAGTACTTC
NA,NA,TRBJ1-1,TRBV11-3,CASSLQAMNTEAFF,TGTGCCAGCAGCTTACAGGCTATGAACACTGAAGCTTTCTTT
NA,NA,TRBJ1-1,TRBV5-1,CASSLEGREAFF,TGCGCCAGCAGCTTGGAGGGGCGGGAAGCTTTCTTT
TRBD1,NA,TRBJ1-6,TRBV6-1,CASSAGTGSSYNSPLHF,TGTGCCAGCAGTGCGGGGACAGGGTCCTCCTATAATTCACCCCTCCACTTT
TRBD1,NA,TRBJ1-5,TRBV19,CASSGIMGQTSNQPQHF,TGTGCCAGTAGTGGGATAATGGGACAGACAAGCAATCAGCCCCAGCATTTT
TRBD1,NA,TRBJ1-1,TRBV7-8,CASSLGAQGGTEAFF,TGTGCCAGCAGCTTAGGAGCACAGGGGGGTACTGAAGCTTTCTTT
NA,NA,TRBJ2-1,TRBV9,CASSVGGGYSYNEQFF,TGTGCCAGCAGCGTAGGAGGAGGTTACTCCTACAATGAGCAGTTCTTC
NA,NA,TRBJ2-7,TRBV5-8,CASSLSRGQSTRYF,TGTGCCAGCAGCTTGTCCCGAGGACAGTCGACCCGATACTTC
TRBD2,NA,TRBJ2-1,TRBV19,CASSRDSGGYNEQFF,TGTGCCAGTAGTAGAGATAGCGGGGGCTACAATGAGCAGTTCTTC
TRBD1,NA,TRBJ1-5,TRBV4-3,CASSQGTGVNQPQHF,TGCGCCAGCAGCCAGGGGACAGGGGTCAATCAGCCCCAGCATTTT
TRBD1,NA,TRBJ1-1,TRBV19,CASKVEGTGNPTEAFF,TGTGCCAGTAAAGTCGAGGGGACAGGCAACCCCACTGAAGCTTTCTTT
NA,NA,TRBJ2-6,TRBV14,CASSPHPANVLTF,TGTGCCAGCAGCCCCCATCCCGCCAACGTCCTGACTTTC
TRBD1,NA,TRBJ1-2,TRBV5-4,CASSSTGGSNYGYTF,TGTGCCAGCAGCTCGACAGGGGGTTCCAACTATGGCTACACCTTC
TRBD1,NA,TRBJ1-1,TRBV10-3,CAISAGLGTGARNTEAFF,TGTGCCATCAGTGCCGGCCTCGGGACAGGGGCGAGGAACACTGAAGCTTTCTTT
TRBD1,NA,TRBJ2-7,TRBV5-4,CASSSGTGSYEQYF,TGTGCCAGCAGCTCCGGGACAGGGTCCTACGAGCAGTACTTC
NA,NA,TRBJ1-2,TRBV19,CASSIVRAPNYGYTF,TGTGCCAGTAGTATTGTGCGGGCCCCCAACTATGGCTACACCTTC
NA,NA,TRBJ2-2,TRBV6-1,CASSINRESVGELFF,TGTGCCAGCAGTATTAACAGGGAGTCAGTGGGGGAGCTGTTTTTT
TRBD1,NA,TRBJ2-3,TRBV13,CASSPRGFNTDTQYF,TGTGCCAGCAGCCCCAGGGGGTTTAACACAGATACGCAGTATTTT
NA,NA,TRBJ2-6,TRBV6-6,CASRSSSGANVLTF,TGTGCCAGCCGGTCTAGCTCTGGGGCCAACGTCCTGACTTTC
NA,NA,TRBJ1-4,TRBV9,CASSVGTVATNEKLFF,TGTGCCAGCAGCGTAGGGACAGTTGCAACTAATGAAAAACTGTTTTTT
TRBD1,few,TRBJ1-2,TRBV6-4,CASSDSTGDGYTF,TGTGCCAGCAGTGACTCGACAGGGGATGGCTACACCTTC
TRBD1,NA,TRBJ1-2,TRBV19,CASSTVGTGRSYYGYTF,TGTGCCAGTAGTACAGTCGGGACAGGAAGAAGTTACTATGGCTACACCTTC
NA,NA,TRBJ2-2,TRBV5-6,CASNPFQNTKITGELFF,TGTGCCAGCAACCCCTTCCAGAACACAAAAATCACCGGGGAGCTGTTTTTT
NA,NA,TRBJ2-7,TRBV7-2,CASSLQGDFYEQYF,TGTGCCAGCAGCTTACAGGGTGATTTTTACGAGCAGTACTTC
TRBD1,NA,TRBJ1-2,TRBV4-3,CASSLDRVGDGYTF,TGCGCCAGCAGCCTAGACAGGGTAGGCGATGGCTACACCTTC
NA,NA,TRBJ1-3,TRBV4-3,CASSQGSGRAGNTIYF,TGCGCCAGCAGCCAAGGGTCCGGGAGAGCTGGAAACACCATATATTTT
TRBD2,NA,TRBJ2-3,TRBV19,CASSIRLAASATDTQYF,TGTGCCAGTAGTATTAGGCTAGCGGCGTCCGCCACAGATACGCAGTATTTT
TRBD1,NA,TRBJ1-4,TRBV10-3,CAIGSGQGAANEKLFF,TGTGCCATCGGATCGGGACAGGGGGCCGCTAATGAAAAACTGTTTTTT
TRBD2,NA,TRBJ2-6,TRBV7-2,CASSVRRETLGANVLTF,TGTGCCAGCAGCGTACGGCGGGAGACACTCGGGGCCAACGTCCTGACTTTC
TRBD1,NA,TRBJ2-7,TRBV27,CASSSDRVSYEQYF,TGTGCCAGCAGTTCGGACAGGGTCTCCTACGAGCAGTACTTC
NA,NA,TRBJ1-2,TRBV25-1,CASSELVRDYGYTF,TGTGCCAGCAGTGAATTGGTTCGGGACTATGGCTACACCTTC
TRBD1,NA,TRBJ2-1,TRBV7-9,CASSLADREFYNEQFF,TGTGCCAGCAGCTTAGCGGACAGGGAATTTTACAATGAGCAGTTCTTC
NA,NA,TRBJ2-1,TRBV19,CASSISQVIIRSDSYNEQFF,TGTGCCAGTAGTATTTCCCAAGTTATCATAAGAAGCGATTCCTACAATGAGCAGTTCTTC